The present T cell receptor (beta chain) was sequenced within a study of T cells in tuberculosis. For the study at large: The T cells targeted glucose monomycolate, a mycobacterial lipid, via CD1B. This South African cohort compared adolescents with or without latent tuberculosis against adults with active tuberculosis. Study-level points and caveats: Active tuberculosis TCR-alpha repertoires lay closer to GMM-specific TCRs than IGRA-negative controls, suggesting clonal expansion.

Clones were sequenced by immunoSEQ multiplex PCR, and TCRdb holds only the in-frame ones, with some missing. The sample holds roughly 32,000 clones, over 85% seen once. Time point denoted: new active TB diagnosis, blood taken before or within 7 days of starting treatment. Each patient had positive sputum smear microscopy and/or positive culture. There are a few counts of this clone. Its target is unknown. V gave up 4 bases and J gave up 0 bases; unmatched junction bases: 17. The germline gives CDR1 ENHRY, CDR2 SYGVKD. The CDR3 is made up of 19 amino acids. Sample: PBMCs, taken at tuberculosis diagnosis. This TCR derives from an adult with tuberculosis. This chain links TRBV10-3 with TRBJ2-7; 8 bases match TRBD2. DNA of the CDR3: TGTGCCATCAGTGTTGGGCCCGGGGCTAGCGGGCTGAGCTCCTACGAGCAGTACTTC. This codes for CAISVGPGASGLSSYEQYF.